These 27 T cell receptor beta chains share one sample of origin, sequenced in a study of cytomegalovirus exposure and HLA in healthy donors. The repertoire was sequenced with immunoSEQ multiplex PCR; TCRdb's copy has only in-frame clones and lacks some. This sample yields approximately 300,000 clones, of which 80% to 90% are seen a single time; under 0.85% belongs to the top ten. The sequencing input was PBMCs. The receptors come from a woman between 18 and 30 years old in good health and CMV-seronegative.

This clone was detected only once. V is TRBV6-1 and J is TRBJ2-7; D ambiguous. The V end lost 5 bases, the J end lost 3 bases, and 5 bases lay between the germline ends. This CDR3 comprises 11 residues. CDR1 MNHNS and CDR2 SASEGT come from the germline V gene. CDR3 loop: CASSHNYEQYF. The CDR3 DNA reads TGTGCCAGCAGTCACAACTACGAGCAGTACTTC.

The gene calls are TRBV9 and TRBJ2-7; D might be TRBD2 (5 bases). V gave up 4 bases and J gave up 4 bases, with 12 bases separating them. Germline V gives CDR1 SGDLS, CDR2 YYNGEE. The CDR3 spans 13 residues. CDR3 DNA sequence: TGTGCCAGCAGCCTTAGAGAGGGTTACGAGCAGTACTTC. The encoded protein is CASSLREGYEQYF. Full variable domain (rest looked up from reference TRBV9 and TRBJ2-7): DSGVTQTPKHLITATGQRVTLRCSPRSGDLSVYWYQQSLDQGLQFLIQYYNGEERAKGNILERFSAQQFPDLHSELNLSSLELGDSALYFCASSLREGYEQYFGPGTRLTVT.

To note about this clone: Other DNA sequences in this specimen translate into the identical CDR3. The chain employs TRBV5-1 and TRBJ1-1; 7 bases map to TRBD1. This CDR3 region has 11 residues. Germline CDR1 SGHRS, CDR2 YFSETQ. The junction had 1 base not matched to a gene; V was cut back by 4 bases and J by 7 bases. CDR3 coding DNA: TGCGCCAGCAGCCCAGGGGGTGAAGCTTTCTTT. It specifies CASSPGGEAFF.

V is TRBV27 and J is TRBJ1-1; no clear D. CDR1 is MNHEY, CDR2 SMNVEV, per germline (reference sequence). V lost 5 bases and J lost 1, with 17 bases in between. There are 16 residues in the CDR3. The CDR3 DNA is TGTGCCAGCAGTCCCACCGTTGGGAGTGAGAACACTGAAGCTTTCTTT. This gives the protein CASSPTVGSENTEAFF.

This rearrangement joins TRBV5-8 to TRBJ1-1; D not certain. This CDR3 is 11 amino acids long. Germline V gene sequence: CDR1 SGHTS, CDR2 YDEGEE. The V and J ends lost 7 bases and 2 bases respectively, with 6 bases between them. The DNA of the CDR3 is TGTGCCAGCGGCCTCAACACTGAAGCTTTCTTT. This translates into CASGLNTEAFF.

This chain joins TRBV6-1 and TRBJ1-2; TRBD1 agrees at 11 bases. In germline, CDR1 is MNHNS, CDR2 SASEGT. V shed 5 bases and J 4 bases; nucleotides not matched to a gene: 3. The CDR3 loop spans 14 amino acids. DNA for the CDR3: TGTGCCAGCAGTCGGGACAGGGGGGGCTATGGCTACACCTTC. It codes for CASSRDRGGYGYTF.

V usage is TRBV5-1 and J usage is TRBJ2-2; D is possibly TRBD2 (5 bases). Trimming pared 0 bases from V and 6 bases from J, leaving 18 bases between. The CDR3 is made up of 17 amino acids. Germline-derived CDR1 and CDR2 are SGHRS and YFSETQ. CDR3 protein: CASSLAQAGLEAGELFF. The CDR3 DNA reads as TGCGCCAGCAGCTTGGCCCAGGCGGGCTTAGAGGCCGGGGAGCTGTTTTTT. Filled out from reference TRBV5-1 and TRBJ2-2, the complete variable domain reads KAGVTQTPRYLIKTRGQQVTLSCSPISGHRSVSWYQQTPGQGLQFLFEYFSETQRNKGNFPGRFSGRQFSNSRSEMNVSTLELGDSALYLCASSLAQAGLEAGELFFGEGSRLTVL.

The CDR3 DNA follows: TGTGCCAGCAGTTTCCTCGAAGGACTAGCGGGACTATACCTGCGCACAGATACGCAGTATTTT. Translating gives CASSFLEGLAGLYLRTDTQYF. This sequence joins TRBV27 and TRBJ2-3; 12 positions match TRBD2. Germline V gives CDR1 MNHEY, CDR2 SMNVEV (reference sequence). This CDR3 region has 21 residues. V lost 3 bases and J lost 1; bases outside the gene matches: 17.

The chain links TRBV6-5 to TRBJ2-5; perhaps TRBD2 as D (6 bases). V lost 2 bases and J 4 bases, leaving 11 bases between the germline ends. Germline V gene data show CDR1 as MNHEY and CDR2 as SVGAGI. The CDR3 contains 14 residues. In DNA form, the CDR3 reads TGTGCCAGCAGTTACGGAGGGGTTTTAGAGACCCAGTACTTC. This sequence encodes CASSYGGVLETQYF.

This clone showed up just a few times. The junction does not match germline at one end; this may be a read error. This rearrangement joins TRBV7-2 to TRBJ1-2; TRBD1 is a possible D gene (6 bases). CDR3 length: 14 amino acids. Germline CDR1 reads SGHTA; CDR2 reads FQGNSA. DNA of the CDR3: TGTGCCAGCAGCGTAGCAGGGGACTACTATGGCTACACCTTC. It yields the protein CASSVAGDYYGYTF.

This clone was observed once. The chain combines TRBV6-4 with TRBJ1-1; D is uncertain. CDR3 size: 13 residues. Germline assignment: CDR1 MRHNA and CDR2 SNTAGT. Trimming removed 2 bases at V and 1 base at J, with 5 bases between. CDR3 nucleotides: TGTGCCAGCAGTGACCGGGAGAACACTGAAGCTTTCTTT. Protein: CASSDRENTEAFF.

V gene TRBV6-6 combines with J gene TRBJ2-7, with D uncertain. CDR1 is MNHNY, CDR2 SVGAGI, per germline (reference sequence). The germline V and J ends were trimmed by 8 bases and 3 bases, with 17 bases remaining between them. This CDR3 region has 14 residues. The CDR3 coding sequence is TGTGCCAGCTCGTTTTCCACCCCAGGCTACGAGCAGTACTTC. Its translation is CASSFSTPGYEQYF.

V and J are TRBV29-1 and TRBJ1-1; 9 bases map to TRBD1. The trim removed 5 bases at V and 2 bases at J, leaving 6 bases unmatched. Germline lookup yields CDR1 SQVTM and CDR2 ANQGSEA. This CDR3 is built from 14 residues. Here the CDR3 reads CSVYGTGSNTEAFF. As DNA, the CDR3 is TGCAGCGTTTATGGGACAGGGAGTAACACTGAAGCTTTCTTT.

The chain uses TRBV27 and TRBJ2-1; 7 positions agree with TRBD1. The J segment lost 5 bases and the V segment lost 4 bases, leaving 11 bases of the junction unmatched. This CDR3 is 16 amino acids long. Germline V gene sequence: CDR1 MNHEY, CDR2 SMNVEV (reference sequence). CDR3 sequence reads: CASSYQLRDRDNEQFF. CDR3 DNA: TGTGCCAGCAGTTATCAACTCCGGGACAGAGACAATGAGCAGTTCTTC.

This sequence joins TRBV7-6 and TRBJ2-1; possible D gene TRBD2, 6 bases. Trimming removed 4 bases from V and 2 bases from J, with 15 bases in between. From germline, CDR1 is SGHVS and CDR2 FNYEAQ. This CDR3 is built from 16 residues. The CDR3 region is CASSSEDWGAYNEQFF. The CDR3 nucleotides read TGTGCCAGCAGCTCGGAGGACTGGGGGGCCTACAATGAGCAGTTCTTC. The entire variable domain, with the rest obtained from reference TRBV7-6 and TRBJ2-1, is as follows: GAGVSQSPRYKVTKRGQDVALRCDPISGHVSLYWYRQALGQGPEFLTYFNYEAQQDKSGLPNDRFSAERPEGSISTLTIQRTEQRDSAMYRCASSSEDWGAYNEQFFGPGTRLTVL.

The J gene is TRBJ2-7, the V gene TRBV29-1; 10 bases line up with TRBD1. Germline V gene data show CDR1 as SQVTM and CDR2 as ANQGSEA. V lost 4 bases and J lost 3; bases outside the gene matches: 6. The CDR3 consists of 14 residues. Here the CDR3 DNA reads TGCAGCGTTGTGGGCTGGGACAGGGGCTACGAGCAGTACTTC. Its protein is CSVVGWDRGYEQYF.

This clone was seen a few times. This rearrangement joins TRBV6-5 to TRBJ1-2, with D possibly TRBD1 on 5 matching bases. Trimming took 2 bases from V and 4 from J, leaving 8 bases between them. Germline-derived CDR1 and CDR2 are MNHEY and SVGAGI. The CDR3 covers 13 residues. The CDR3 DNA is TGTGCCAGCAGTTACGGACATCTCTATGGCTACACCTTC. Translation: CASSYGHLYGYTF.

V and J are TRBV6-5 and TRBJ2-1; tentative D call: TRBD1 (5 bases). CDR3 length: 14 residues. Trimming left V 4 bases short and J 10 bases short, with 17 bases between. The germline CDR1 and CDR2 sequences are MNHEY and SVGAGI. The chain's CDR3 is CASSLGQPTGEQFF. The CDR3, as DNA: TGTGCCAGCAGTTTGGGGCAACCGACCGGGGAGCAGTTCTTC.

This chain uses TRBV28 with TRBJ1-1; tentatively, D is TRBD1 (5 bases). This CDR3 spans 11 amino acids. Looked up from germline, CDR1 is MDHEN and CDR2 is SYDVKM. Trimming cost V 3 bases and J 10 bases, with 9 bases left between them. The CDR3 DNA reads as TGTGCCAGCAGTTTCGCGGGGGGAGCTTTCTTT. Translated, it gives CASSFAGGAFF.

The chain employs TRBV5-6 and TRBJ2-1, with 9 bases aligning to TRBD2. The junction had 6 bases not matched to a gene; V was cut back by 0 bases and J by 5 bases. The CDR3 is 16 residues long. Germline V gene sequence: CDR1 SGHDT, CDR2 YYEEEE. CDR3 bases: TGTGCCAGCAGCTTGGTGGCGGGAGGGCCCCACAATGAGCAGTTCTTC. This gives the protein CASSLVAGGPHNEQFF. Combining the CDR3 with reference TRBV5-6 and TRBJ2-1 gives the whole variable domain DAGVTQSPTHLIKTRGQQVTLRCSPKSGHDTVSWYQQALGQGPQFIFQYYEEEERQRGNFPDRFSGHQFPNYSSELNVNALLLGDSALYLCASSLVAGGPHNEQFFGPGTRLTVL.

This chain links TRBV6-6 with TRBJ2-3; D is possibly TRBD2 (6 bases). The CDR3 has 16 amino acids. V was cut by 6 bases and J by 4 bases, with 20 bases left in between. The germline V gene encodes CDR1 MNHNY and CDR2 SVGAGI (reference sequence). The CDR3 protein is CASRADGTLRADTQYF. CDR3 coding DNA: TGTGCCAGCAGGGCCGATGGGACTCTCAGGGCAGATACGCAGTATTTT.

CDR3 region: CASSQGGGLRLEQYF. In DNA, the CDR3 is TGTGCCAGCAGCCAAGGGGGGGGATTACGTTTGGAGCAGTACTTC. V gene TRBV6-5 combines with J gene TRBJ2-7, with D possibly matching TRBD2 (7 bases). CDR1 is MNHEY, CDR2 SVGAGI, per germline. The CDR3 is 15 residues long. V was cut by 6 bases and J by 7 bases, with 22 bases left in between.

The chain recombines TRBV15 with TRBJ2-3, with 8 bases fitting TRBD1. The CDR3 has 15 residues. J was trimmed by 4 bases and V by 4 bases; bases with no gene match: 7. Germline-derived CDR1 and CDR2 are LNHNV and YYDKDF (reference sequence). This CDR3 is CATSTRQGIADTQYF. CDR3 bases: TGTGCCACCAGCACTAGACAGGGGATCGCAGATACGCAGTATTTT.

The rearrangement uses TRBV18 and TRBJ2-7; 10 bases match TRBD2. This CDR3 contains 15 residues. CDR1 and CDR2 from the germline V gene are KGHSH and LQKENI. V lost 5 bases to trimming and J lost 0 bases; unmatched junction nucleotides: 4. CDR3 DNA sequence: TGTGCCAGCTCAACTAGCGGGGACAACTCCTACGAGCAGTACTTC. Protein product: CASSTSGDNSYEQYF. The full variable domain, completed using reference TRBV18 and TRBJ2-7, is NAGVMQNPRHLVRRRGQEARLRCSPMKGHSHVYWYRQLPEEGLKFMVYLQKENIIDESGMPKERFSAEFPKEGPSILRIQQVVRGDSAAYFCASSTSGDNSYEQYFGPGTRLTVT.

The chain couples TRBV27 to TRBJ2-5; 11 bases align to TRBD2. Germline V gene data show CDR1 as MNHEY and CDR2 as SMNVEV (reference sequence). V shed 4 bases and J 1 base; nucleotides not matched to a gene: 8. This CDR3 comprises 17 residues. The CDR3 protein is CASSSPGLAGPQETQYF. The CDR3 nucleotides are TGTGCCAGCAGTTCACCTGGACTAGCGGGCCCCCAAGAGACCCAGTACTTC.

The chain is built from TRBV27 and TRBJ2-5; 8 nucleotides line up with TRBD1. Germline assignment: CDR1 MNHEY and CDR2 SMNVEV (reference sequence). The CDR3 covers 15 residues. V lost 1 base and J lost 4; bases outside the gene matches: 5. The CDR3 DNA is TGTGCCAGCAGTTTATTGCAGGGGGCGCGAGAGACCCAGTACTTC. Its protein is CASSLLQGARETQYF.

This clone was recorded only once. The gene calls are TRBV29-1 and TRBJ1-2; D is possibly TRBD1 (6 bases). The CDR3 runs 16 residues. Deletions cut 3 bases from V and 5 bases from J, with 22 bases between. In germline, CDR1 is SQVTM, CDR2 ANQGSEA. The DNA for the CDR3 is TGCAGCGTTGATTTGTCAGGGGAAGGCATCCCATATGGCTACACCTTC. Translating gives CSVDLSGEGIPYGYTF.